These 20 T cell receptor beta chains came from one sample sequenced in a study of cytomegalovirus exposure and HLA in healthy donors. Assay: immunoSEQ multiplex PCR; the TCRdb copy retains only in-frame clones and omits some. The sample contains some 73,000 clones, 80% to 90% of which appear only once. The sample consisted of PBMCs. These receptors were obtained from a woman under 30 in good health and CMV-seropositive.

Here the CDR3 DNA reads TGTGCCAGCAGGGATCTAGCGGGAGTAGGTGAGCAGTTCTTC. This sequence encodes CASRDLAGVGEQFF. This chain connects TRBV6-1 to TRBJ2-1; 10 nucleotides align to TRBD2. V trimming: 6 bases; J trimming: 9 bases; junction bases outside the gene matches: 8. Germline CDR1 MNHNS, CDR2 SASEGT. The CDR3 is 14 residues long.

V gene TRBV4-1 combines with J gene TRBJ2-3, with 10 bases identical to TRBD1. The CDR3 consists of 16 residues. V lost 2 bases, J lost 3 bases, and 5 bases stayed unmatched. Germline assignment: CDR1 MGHRA and CDR2 YSYEKL. DNA of the CDR3: TGCGCCAGCAGCCAACTTGGACAGGGGGTAACAGATACGCAGTATTTT. Its protein is CASSQLGQGVTDTQYF.

The J gene is TRBJ1-1, the V gene TRBV4-2, with D possibly being TRBD1 (6 bases). V lost 10 bases, J lost 5 bases, and 26 bases lay in between. The CDR3 contains 16 residues. Germline CDR1 reads LGHNA; CDR2 reads YNFKEQ. As DNA, the CDR3 is TGTGCCACATCTCACCGGGGGGACACCTTCGGAACTGAAGCTTTCTTT. Amino acids: CATSHRGDTFGTEAFF.

This chain joins TRBV7-9 and TRBJ2-5; D may be TRBD1 (6 bases). The CDR3 runs 13 residues. V lost 4 bases and J lost 3, with 9 bases in between. Germline loops: CDR1 SEHNR, CDR2 FQNEAQ (reference sequence). The CDR3 DNA is TGTGCCAGCAGCTCAGACAGGAAAGAGACCCAGTACTTC. Translation: CASSSDRKETQYF.

The chain couples TRBV27 to TRBJ2-1; 8 nucleotides align to TRBD1. There are 16 residues in the CDR3. Germline CDR1 is MNHEY and CDR2 is SMNVEV (reference sequence). Trimming took 5 bases from V and 6 from J; bases not matched to a gene: 12. CDR3 residues: CASSVYQGAKGNEQFF. Here the CDR3 DNA reads TGTGCCAGCAGTGTATACCAGGGGGCGAAAGGCAATGAGCAGTTCTTC.

The chain uses TRBV2 and TRBJ2-1; 11 bases agree with TRBD2. The CDR3 spans 15 residues. Germline-derived CDR1 and CDR2 are SNHLY and FYNNEI. The trim removed 7 bases at V and 1 base at J, leaving 3 bases unmatched. DNA for the CDR3: TGTGCCAGCATCAGACTAGCGGGATCCTACAATGAGCAGTTCTTC. Amino acid sequence: CASIRLAGSYNEQFF.

As DNA, the CDR3 is TGCGCCAGCAGCTTGGTTGGGACAGGACAGACCGGGGAGCTGTTTTTT. Translating gives CASSLVGTGQTGELFF. The chain recombines TRBV5-1 with TRBJ2-2; 8 bases are shared with TRBD1. CDR3 length: 16 residues. Unmatched junction bases numbered 6, after V lost 0 bases and J lost 5 bases. Germline lookup yields CDR1 SGHRS and CDR2 YFSETQ. Together with reference TRBV5-1 and TRBJ2-2, the CDR3 gives the full variable domain: KAGVTQTPRYLIKTRGQQVTLSCSPISGHRSVSWYQQTPGQGLQFLFEYFSETQRNKGNFPGRFSGRQFSNSRSEMNVSTLELGDSALYLCASSLVGTGQTGELFFGEGSRLTVL.

The CDR3 region has the DNA TGTGCCAGCAGCGTAACTAACACAGATACGCAGTATTTT. Protein sequence: CASSVTNTDTQYF. The rearrangement joins TRBV7-6 to TRBJ2-3; D is undetermined. V dropped 5 bases and J dropped 2 bases, with 8 bases sitting between them. In germline, CDR1 is SGHVS, CDR2 FNYEAQ. The CDR3 is made up of 13 amino acids.

The chain uses TRBV7-8 and TRBJ2-1, with 14 positions matching TRBD2. CDR1 SGHVS and CDR2 FQNEAQ come from the germline V gene. The V segment lost 5 bases and the J segment 4 bases; nucleotides outside the gene matches: 10. CDR3 size: 18 residues. CDR3: CASSPGLAGGTLYNEQFF. CDR3 DNA sequence: TGTGCCAGCAGCCCCGGACTAGCGGGGGGTACATTATACAATGAGCAGTTCTTC.

The CDR3 DNA is TGTGCCAGCAGCAAAGTCAACAGGGTTGGGTGCACTGAAGCTTTCTTT. This encodes CASSKVNRVGCTEAFF. The rearrangement links TRBV21-1 to TRBJ1-1; the table names TRBD1, a call not compared with the DNA. TRBV21-1 counts as a pseudogene. The CDR3 is 16 amino acids.

The chain uses TRBV27 and TRBJ2-7; D ambiguous. The germline CDR1 and CDR2 sequences are MNHEY and SMNVEV (reference sequence). The V end lost 1 base, the J end lost 2 bases, and 15 bases lay between the germline ends. This CDR3 is 16 amino acids long. The CDR3 DNA follows: TGTGCCAGCAGTTTATATTTTGGTAAGCGCCCCTACGAGCAGTACTTC. It specifies CASSLYFGKRPYEQYF.

The genes are TRBV9 and TRBJ2-3; D remains ambiguous. Germline lookup yields CDR1 SGDLS and CDR2 YYNGEE. The V end was cut by 0 bases, the J end by 2 bases, with 10 bases between. The CDR3 runs 15 residues. The CDR3 DNA sequence: TGTGCCAGCAGCGTAGAACCTTCTAACACAGATACGCAGTATTTT. Translating it yields CASSVEPSNTDTQYF.

This chain connects TRBV19 to TRBJ2-1, with 16 bases that match TRBD2. The CDR3 spans 17 residues. V was clipped by 10 bases and J by 4 bases; unmatched bases: 10. Germline CDR1 reads LNHDA; CDR2 reads SQIVND (reference sequence). The CDR3 coding sequence is TGTGCCACCACCGGGACTAGCGGGGGGGCCGGTTACAATGAGCAGTTCTTC. Amino acids: CATTGTSGGAGYNEQFF.

J is TRBJ2-7 and V is TRBV4-2, with 10 positions matching TRBD1. Germline V CDR1 and CDR2: LGHNA, YNFKEQ. The CDR3 length is 16 residues. Unmatched junction bases numbered 7, after V lost 2 bases and J lost 3 bases. In DNA form, the CDR3 reads TGTGCCAGCAGCCAACTGGCGGGACAGGGGTTCTACGAGCAGTACTTC. Encoded protein: CASSQLAGQGFYEQYF.

This chain connects TRBV7-9 to TRBJ1-5; D remains ambiguous. Germline loops: CDR1 SEHNR, CDR2 FQNEAQ (reference sequence). The V end lost 5 bases, the J end lost 4 bases, and 12 bases lay between the germline ends. CDR3 length: 14 amino acids. CDR3 region: CASSRLEVNQPQHF. The CDR3 DNA sequence: TGTGCCAGCAGCCGTTTGGAGGTTAATCAGCCCCAGCATTTT.

This clone occurred a few times. This chain links TRBV6-1 with TRBJ2-3; 9 bases fit TRBD2. Germline CDR1 is MNHNS and CDR2 is SASEGT. The CDR3 sequence is 14 residues long. V gave up 6 bases and J gave up 2 bases; unmatched junction bases: 3. CDR3 nucleotides: TGTGCCAGCAGGGCTAGCGGGGACACAGATACGCAGTATTTT. Translation gives CASRASGDTDTQYF.

This chain links TRBV9 with TRBJ2-3; 11 bases fit TRBD1. Trimming cost V 4 bases and J 5 bases; bases outside gene matches: 15. The CDR3 loop spans 18 amino acids. Germline lookup yields CDR1 SGDLS and CDR2 YYNGEE. CDR3 in amino acids: CASSIHDGQGAYRDTQYF. The CDR3 DNA is TGTGCCAGCAGCATTCACGACGGACAGGGGGCTTATAGAGATACGCAGTATTTT.

The V gene is TRBV5-6, the J gene TRBJ1-1; 7 bases fit TRBD1. Germline CDR1 and CDR2: SGHDT and YYEEEE. CDR3 size: 14 residues. Germline trimming cut 4 bases from V and 0 bases from J; bases unmatched to any gene: 3. The CDR3 nucleotides are TGTGCCAGCAGCACGGGACAGATGAACACTGAAGCTTTCTTT. Translation: CASSTGQMNTEAFF.

The V and J genes are TRBV7-6 and TRBJ2-7, with 8 bases aligning to TRBD1. With V trimmed by 0 bases and J by 6 bases, 4 bases remained unmatched. CDR1 and CDR2 from the germline V gene are SGHVS and FNYEAQ. This CDR3 spans 14 amino acids. The CDR3 DNA reads as TGTGCCAGCAGCTTAGCTGAGACAGGGGTCGAGCAGTACTTC. Its protein is CASSLAETGVEQYF.

The chain carries TRBV10-3 and TRBJ2-3; the D gene is possibly TRBD1 (5 bases). Germline V gives CDR1 ENHRY, CDR2 SYGVKD. The CDR3 sequence is 14 residues long. Trimming took off 2 bases at V and 1 base at J, with 7 bases between the two ends. The CDR3 spells CAISEATGTDTQYF. Here the CDR3 DNA reads TGTGCCATCAGTGAGGCGACAGGCACAGATACGCAGTATTTT.